This T cell receptor beta chain was retrieved from a study of cytomegalovirus exposure and HLA in healthy donors. 60 Vbeta and 13 Jbeta primers were used in PCR. Generated by immunoSEQ multiplex PCR, the TCRdb table keeps only in-frame clones and is missing some. The sample contains some 120,000 clones, 84% of which appear only once. Germline-derived CDR1 and CDR2 are SNHLY and FYNNEI. V shed 1 base and J shed 2 bases, with 10 bases lying between them. The CDR3 is made up of 15 amino acids. The chain employs TRBV2 and TRBJ2-3; D not resolved. The source material was PBMCs. This TCR derives from a woman aged 18-35 years in good health and CMV-seropositive. The CDR3 sequence: CASSEGPGSTDTQYF. The CDR3 DNA reads TGTGCCAGCAGTGAAGGGCCAGGATCCACAGATACGCAGTATTTT.